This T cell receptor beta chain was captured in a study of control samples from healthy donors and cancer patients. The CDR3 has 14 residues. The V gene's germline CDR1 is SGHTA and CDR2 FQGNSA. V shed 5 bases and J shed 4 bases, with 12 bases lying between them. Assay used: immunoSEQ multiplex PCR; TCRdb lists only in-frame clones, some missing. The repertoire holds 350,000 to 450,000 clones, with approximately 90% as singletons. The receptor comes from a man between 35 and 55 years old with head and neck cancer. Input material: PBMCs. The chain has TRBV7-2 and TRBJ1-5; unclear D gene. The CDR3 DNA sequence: TGTGCCAGCAGCCCCCGTGAGGCAAATCAGCCCCAGCATTTT. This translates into CASSPREANQPQHF.